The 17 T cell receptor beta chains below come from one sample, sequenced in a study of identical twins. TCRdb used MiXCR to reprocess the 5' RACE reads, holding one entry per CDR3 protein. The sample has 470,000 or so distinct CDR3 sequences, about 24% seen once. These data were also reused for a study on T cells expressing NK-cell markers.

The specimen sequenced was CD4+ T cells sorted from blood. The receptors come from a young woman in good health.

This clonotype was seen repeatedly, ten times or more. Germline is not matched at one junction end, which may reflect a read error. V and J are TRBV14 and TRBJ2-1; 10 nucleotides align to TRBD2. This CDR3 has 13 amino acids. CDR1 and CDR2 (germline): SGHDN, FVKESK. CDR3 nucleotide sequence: TGTGCCAGCAGTCTCAATCCGGGACTAGCGAGGATCTTC. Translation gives CASSLNPGLARIF.

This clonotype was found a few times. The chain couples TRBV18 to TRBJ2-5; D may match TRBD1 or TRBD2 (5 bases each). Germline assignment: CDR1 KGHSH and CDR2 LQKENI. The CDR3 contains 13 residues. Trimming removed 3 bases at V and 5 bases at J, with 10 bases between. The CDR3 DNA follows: TGTGCCAGCTCACCGGGACCCCGGGAGACCCAGTACTTC. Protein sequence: CASSPGPRETQYF.

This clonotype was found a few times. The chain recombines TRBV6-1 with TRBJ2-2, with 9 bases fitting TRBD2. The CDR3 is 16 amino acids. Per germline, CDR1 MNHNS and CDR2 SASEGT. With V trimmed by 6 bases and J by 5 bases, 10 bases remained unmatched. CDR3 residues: CASRGGGGAGTGELFF. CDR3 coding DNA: TGTGCCAGCAGGGGAGGCGGGGGGGCTGGAACCGGGGAGCTGTTTTTT.

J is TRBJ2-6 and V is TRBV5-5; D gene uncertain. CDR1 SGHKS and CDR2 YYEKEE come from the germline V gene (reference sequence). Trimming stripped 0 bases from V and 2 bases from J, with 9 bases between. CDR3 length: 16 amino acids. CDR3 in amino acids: CASSLGPPTGANVLTF. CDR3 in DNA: TGTGCCAGCAGCTTGGGTCCGCCCACTGGGGCCAACGTCCTGACTTTC.

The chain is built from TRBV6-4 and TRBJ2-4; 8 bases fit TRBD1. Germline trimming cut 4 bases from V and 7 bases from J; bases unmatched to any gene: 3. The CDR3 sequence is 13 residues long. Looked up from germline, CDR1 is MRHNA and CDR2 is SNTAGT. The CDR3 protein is CASSVTGGNIQYF. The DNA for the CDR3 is TGTGCCAGCAGTGTAACAGGGGGTAACATTCAGTACTTC.

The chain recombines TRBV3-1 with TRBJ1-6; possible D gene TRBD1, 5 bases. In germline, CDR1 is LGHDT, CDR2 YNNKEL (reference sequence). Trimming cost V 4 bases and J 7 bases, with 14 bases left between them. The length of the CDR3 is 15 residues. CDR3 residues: CASSLFDRFNSPLHF. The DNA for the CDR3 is TGTGCCAGCAGCCTTTTCGACAGATTCAATTCACCCCTCCACTTT.

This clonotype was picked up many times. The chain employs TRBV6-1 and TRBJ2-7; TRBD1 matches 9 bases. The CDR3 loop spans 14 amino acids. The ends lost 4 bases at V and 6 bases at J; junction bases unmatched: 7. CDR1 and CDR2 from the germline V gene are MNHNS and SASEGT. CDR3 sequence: CASSVRDRVSEQYF. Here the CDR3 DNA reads TGTGCCAGCAGTGTCCGGGACAGGGTATCCGAGCAGTACTTC.

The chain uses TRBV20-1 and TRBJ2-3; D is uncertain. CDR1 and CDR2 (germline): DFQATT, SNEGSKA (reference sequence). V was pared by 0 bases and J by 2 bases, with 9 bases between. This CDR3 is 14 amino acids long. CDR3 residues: CSARDSSATDTQYF. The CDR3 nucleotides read TGCAGTGCTAGAGATTCGTCCGCCACAGATACGCAGTATTTT.

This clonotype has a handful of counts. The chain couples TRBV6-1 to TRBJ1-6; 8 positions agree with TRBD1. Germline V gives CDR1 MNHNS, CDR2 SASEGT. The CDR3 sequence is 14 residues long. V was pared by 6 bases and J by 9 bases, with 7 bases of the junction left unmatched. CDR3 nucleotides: TGTGCCAGCAGCCGCGGACAGGGCATTTCACCCCTCCACTTT. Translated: CASSRGQGISPLHF.

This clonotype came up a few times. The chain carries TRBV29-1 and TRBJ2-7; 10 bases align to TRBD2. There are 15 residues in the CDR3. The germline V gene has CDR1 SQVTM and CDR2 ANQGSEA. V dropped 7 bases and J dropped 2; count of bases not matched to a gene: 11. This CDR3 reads CSARLAGLTTYEQYF. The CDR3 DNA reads TGCAGCGCTCGACTAGCGGGCTTAACCACCTACGAGCAGTACTTC.

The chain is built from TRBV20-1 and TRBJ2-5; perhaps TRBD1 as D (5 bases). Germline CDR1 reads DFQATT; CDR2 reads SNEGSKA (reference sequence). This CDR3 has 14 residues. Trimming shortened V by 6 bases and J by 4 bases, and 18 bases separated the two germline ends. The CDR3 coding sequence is TGCAGTGCAGGGTGGGGCTCCGAAGGAGAGACCCAGTACTTC. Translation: CSAGWGSEGETQYF.

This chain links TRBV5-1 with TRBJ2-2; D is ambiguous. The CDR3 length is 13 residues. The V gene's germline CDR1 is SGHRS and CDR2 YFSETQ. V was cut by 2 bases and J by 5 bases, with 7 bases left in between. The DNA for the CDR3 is TGCGCCAGCAGCTTTCCCGCGACCGGGGAGCTGTTTTTT. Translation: CASSFPATGELFF.

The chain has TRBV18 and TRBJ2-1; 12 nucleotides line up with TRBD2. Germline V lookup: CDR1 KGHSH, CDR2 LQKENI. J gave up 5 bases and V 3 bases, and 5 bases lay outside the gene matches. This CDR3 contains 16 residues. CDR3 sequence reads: CASSPRTSGAHNEQFF. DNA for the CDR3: TGTGCCAGCTCACCCCGGACTAGCGGGGCCCACAATGAGCAGTTCTTC.

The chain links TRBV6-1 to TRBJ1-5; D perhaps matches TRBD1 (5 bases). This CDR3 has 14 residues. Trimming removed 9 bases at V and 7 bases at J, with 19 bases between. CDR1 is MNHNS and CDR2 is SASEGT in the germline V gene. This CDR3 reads CASSRGEGRQPQHF. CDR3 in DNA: TGTGCCAGTTCTCGAGGGGAGGGCAGGCAGCCCCAGCATTTT.

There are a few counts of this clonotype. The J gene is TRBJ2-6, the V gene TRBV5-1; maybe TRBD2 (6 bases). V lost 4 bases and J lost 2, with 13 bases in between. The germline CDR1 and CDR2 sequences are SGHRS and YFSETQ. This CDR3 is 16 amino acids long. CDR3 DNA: TGCGCCAGCAGCAACCGGGGGTTGGCTGGGGCCAACGTCCTGACTTTC. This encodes CASSNRGLAGANVLTF.

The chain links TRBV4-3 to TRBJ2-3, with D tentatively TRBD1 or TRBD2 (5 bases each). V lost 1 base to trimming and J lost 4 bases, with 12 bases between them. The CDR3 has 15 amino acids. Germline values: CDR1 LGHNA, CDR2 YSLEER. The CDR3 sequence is CASSQVRGFADTQYF. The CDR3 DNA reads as TGCGCCAGCAGCCAAGTGAGGGGCTTCGCAGATACGCAGTATTTT.

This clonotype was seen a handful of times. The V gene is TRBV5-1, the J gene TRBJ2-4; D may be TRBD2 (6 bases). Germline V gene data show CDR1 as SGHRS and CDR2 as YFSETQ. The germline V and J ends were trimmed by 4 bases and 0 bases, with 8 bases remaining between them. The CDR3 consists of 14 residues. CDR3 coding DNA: TGCGCCAGCAGCCCGGGAGTAGCCAAAAACATTCAGTACTTC. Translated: CASSPGVAKNIQYF.